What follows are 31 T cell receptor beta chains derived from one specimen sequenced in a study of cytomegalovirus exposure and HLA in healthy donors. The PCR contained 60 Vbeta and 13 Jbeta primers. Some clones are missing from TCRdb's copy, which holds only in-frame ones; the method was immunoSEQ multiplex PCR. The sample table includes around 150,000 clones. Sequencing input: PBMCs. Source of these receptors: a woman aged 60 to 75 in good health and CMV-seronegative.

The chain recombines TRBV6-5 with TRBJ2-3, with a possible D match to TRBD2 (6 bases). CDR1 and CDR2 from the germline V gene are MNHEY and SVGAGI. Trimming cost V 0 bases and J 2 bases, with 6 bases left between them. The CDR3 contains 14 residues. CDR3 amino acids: CASSYSDYTDTQYF. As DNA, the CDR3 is TGTGCCAGCAGTTACTCGGACTACACAGATACGCAGTATTTT.

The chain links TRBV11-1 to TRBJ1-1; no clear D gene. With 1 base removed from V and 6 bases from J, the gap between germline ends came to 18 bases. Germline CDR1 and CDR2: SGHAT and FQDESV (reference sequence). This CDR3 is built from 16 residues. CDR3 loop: CASSLVGVPNAAEAFF. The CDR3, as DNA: TGTGCCAGCAGCTTAGTCGGGGTACCGAATGCTGCTGAAGCTTTCTTT.

This chain's CDR3 is CAISPKGDTIYF. The DNA of the CDR3 is TGTGCCATCAGTCCGAAAGGAGACACCATATATTTT. The chain employs TRBV10-3 and TRBJ1-3; D ambiguous. Trimming removed 5 bases from V and 8 bases from J, with 10 bases in between. The CDR3 runs to 12 residues. From germline, CDR1 is ENHRY and CDR2 SYGVKD.

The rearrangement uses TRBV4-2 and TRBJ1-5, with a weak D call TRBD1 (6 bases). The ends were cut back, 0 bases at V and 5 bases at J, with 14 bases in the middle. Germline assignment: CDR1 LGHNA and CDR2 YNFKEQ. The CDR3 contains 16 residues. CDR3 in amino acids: CASSQDRGRGDQPQHF. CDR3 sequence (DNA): TGTGCCAGCAGCCAAGATCGAGGGAGGGGGGATCAGCCCCAGCATTTT.

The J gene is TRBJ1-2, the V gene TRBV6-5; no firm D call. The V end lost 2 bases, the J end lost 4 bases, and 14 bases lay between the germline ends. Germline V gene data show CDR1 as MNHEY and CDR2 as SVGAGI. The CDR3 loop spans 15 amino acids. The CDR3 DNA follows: TGTGCCAGCAGTTACCTGGGTAGTGAGGTCTATGGCTACACCTTC. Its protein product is CASSYLGSEVYGYTF.

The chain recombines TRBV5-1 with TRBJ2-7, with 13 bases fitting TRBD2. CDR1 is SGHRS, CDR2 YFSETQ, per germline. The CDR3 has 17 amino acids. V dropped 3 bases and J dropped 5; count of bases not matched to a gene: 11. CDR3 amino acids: CASSSRTSGGPEDEQYF. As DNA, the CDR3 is TGCGCCAGCAGCTCCAGGACTAGCGGGGGCCCCGAGGACGAGCAGTACTTC.

Here the CDR3 DNA reads TGTGCCAGCAGCCATAGCGGGAGCTACGAGCAGTACTTC. Its translation: CASSHSGSYEQYF. The chain carries TRBV7-7 and TRBJ2-7, with TRBD2 matching over 9 bases. The CDR3 extends over 13 amino acids. Germline V gives CDR1 SSHAT, CDR2 FNYEAQ (reference sequence). The V segment lost 5 bases and the J segment 3 bases; nucleotides outside the gene matches: 2.

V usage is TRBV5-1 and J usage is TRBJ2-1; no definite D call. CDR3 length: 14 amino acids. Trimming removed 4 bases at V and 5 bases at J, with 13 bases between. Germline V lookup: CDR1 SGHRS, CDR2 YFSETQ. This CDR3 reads CASSPLAVDNEQFF. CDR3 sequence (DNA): TGCGCCAGCAGCCCTCTTGCGGTGGACAATGAGCAGTTCTTC.

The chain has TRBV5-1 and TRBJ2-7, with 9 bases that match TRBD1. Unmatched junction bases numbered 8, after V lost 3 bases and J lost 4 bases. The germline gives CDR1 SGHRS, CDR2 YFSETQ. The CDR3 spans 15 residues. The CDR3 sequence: CASSSGTGSPYEQYF. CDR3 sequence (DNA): TGCGCCAGCAGCTCCGGGACAGGGAGCCCATACGAGCAGTACTTC. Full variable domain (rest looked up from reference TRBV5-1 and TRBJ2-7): KAGVTQTPRYLIKTRGQQVTLSCSPISGHRSVSWYQQTPGQGLQFLFEYFSETQRNKGNFPGRFSGRQFSNSRSEMNVSTLELGDSALYLCASSSGTGSPYEQYFGPGTRLTVT.

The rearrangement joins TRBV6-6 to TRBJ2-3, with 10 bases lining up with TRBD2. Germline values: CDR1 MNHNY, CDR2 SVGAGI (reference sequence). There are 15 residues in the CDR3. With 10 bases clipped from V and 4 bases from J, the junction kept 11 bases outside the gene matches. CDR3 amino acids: CATSFQRGGADTQYF. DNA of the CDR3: TGTGCCACCTCATTCCAGCGGGGGGGGGCAGATACGCAGTATTTT.

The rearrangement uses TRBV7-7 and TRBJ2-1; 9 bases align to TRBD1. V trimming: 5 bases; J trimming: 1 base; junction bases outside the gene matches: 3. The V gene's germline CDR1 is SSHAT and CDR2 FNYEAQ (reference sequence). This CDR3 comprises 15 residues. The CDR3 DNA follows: TGTGCCAGCAGCGCCGGGACAGGGTCCTACAATGAGCAGTTCTTC. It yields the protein CASSAGTGSYNEQFF.

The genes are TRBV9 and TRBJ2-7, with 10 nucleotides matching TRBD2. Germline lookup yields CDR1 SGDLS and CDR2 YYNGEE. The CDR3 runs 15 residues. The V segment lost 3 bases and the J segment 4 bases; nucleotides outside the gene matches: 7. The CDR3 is CASSAGLAAFYEQYF. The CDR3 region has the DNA TGTGCCAGCAGCGCAGGACTAGCGGCGTTTTACGAGCAGTACTTC.

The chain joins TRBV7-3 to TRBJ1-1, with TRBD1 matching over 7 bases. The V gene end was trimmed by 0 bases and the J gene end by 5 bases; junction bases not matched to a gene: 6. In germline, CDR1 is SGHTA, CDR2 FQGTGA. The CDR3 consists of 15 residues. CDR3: CASSLTGGSLTEAFF. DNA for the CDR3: TGTGCCAGCAGCTTAACAGGGGGCTCGTTGACTGAAGCTTTCTTT.

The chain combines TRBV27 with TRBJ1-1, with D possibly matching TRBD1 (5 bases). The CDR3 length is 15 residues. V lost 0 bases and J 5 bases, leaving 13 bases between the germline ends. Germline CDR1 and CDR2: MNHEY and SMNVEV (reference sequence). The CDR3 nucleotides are TGTGCCAGCAGTTTATCGGCAGGGCGGGGAACTGAAGCTTTCTTT. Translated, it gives CASSLSAGRGTEAFF.

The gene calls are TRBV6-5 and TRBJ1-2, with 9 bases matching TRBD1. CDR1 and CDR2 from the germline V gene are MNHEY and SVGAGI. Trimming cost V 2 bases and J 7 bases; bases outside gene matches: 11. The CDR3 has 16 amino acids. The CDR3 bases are TGTGCCAGCAGTTACCAAAAGACAGGGGGAAGCAGTGGCTACACCTTC. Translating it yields CASSYQKTGGSSGYTF.

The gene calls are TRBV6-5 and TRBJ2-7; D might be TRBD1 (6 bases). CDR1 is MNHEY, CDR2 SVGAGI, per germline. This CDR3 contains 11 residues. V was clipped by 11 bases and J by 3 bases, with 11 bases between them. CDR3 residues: CAVGQFYEQYF. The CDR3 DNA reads TGTGCCGTTGGACAGTTCTACGAGCAGTACTTC.

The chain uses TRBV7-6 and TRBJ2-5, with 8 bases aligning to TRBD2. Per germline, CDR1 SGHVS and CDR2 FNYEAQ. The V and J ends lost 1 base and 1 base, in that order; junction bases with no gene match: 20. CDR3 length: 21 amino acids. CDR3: CASSLVPPDSYSGKGQETQYF. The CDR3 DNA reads TGTGCCAGCAGCTTAGTACCCCCGGACAGCTATAGCGGGAAGGGCCAAGAGACCCAGTACTTC.

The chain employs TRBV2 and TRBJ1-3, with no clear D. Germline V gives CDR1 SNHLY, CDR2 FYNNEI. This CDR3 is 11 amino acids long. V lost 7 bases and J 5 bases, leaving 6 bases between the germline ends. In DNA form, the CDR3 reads TGTGCCAGCATTCAGAGAAACACCATATATTTT. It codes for CASIQRNTIYF.

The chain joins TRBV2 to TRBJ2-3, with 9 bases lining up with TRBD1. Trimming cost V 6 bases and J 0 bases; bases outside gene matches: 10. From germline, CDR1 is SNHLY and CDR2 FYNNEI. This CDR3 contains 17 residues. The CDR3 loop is CASSRPTGGLSTDTQYF. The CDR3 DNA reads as TGTGCCAGCAGCCGCCCAACAGGGGGCCTAAGCACAGATACGCAGTATTTT.

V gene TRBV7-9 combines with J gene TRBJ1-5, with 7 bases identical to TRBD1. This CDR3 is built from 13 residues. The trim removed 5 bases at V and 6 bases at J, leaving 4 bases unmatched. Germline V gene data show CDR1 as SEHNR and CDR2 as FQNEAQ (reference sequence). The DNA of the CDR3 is TGTGCCAGCAGCCCCACAGGGGTTCAGCCCCAGCATTTT. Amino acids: CASSPTGVQPQHF. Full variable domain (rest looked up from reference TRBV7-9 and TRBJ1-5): DTGVSQNPRHKITKRGQNVTFRCDPISEHNRLYWYRQTLGQGPEFLTYFQNEAQLEKSRLLSDRFSAERPKGSFSTLEIQRTEQGDSAMYLCASSPTGVQPQHFGDGTRLSIL.

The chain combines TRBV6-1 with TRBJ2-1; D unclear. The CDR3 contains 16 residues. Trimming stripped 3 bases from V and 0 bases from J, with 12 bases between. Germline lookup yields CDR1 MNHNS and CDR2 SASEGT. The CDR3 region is CASSEFSGSSYNEQFF. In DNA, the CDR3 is TGTGCCAGCAGTGAGTTTTCAGGCAGCTCCTACAATGAGCAGTTCTTC.

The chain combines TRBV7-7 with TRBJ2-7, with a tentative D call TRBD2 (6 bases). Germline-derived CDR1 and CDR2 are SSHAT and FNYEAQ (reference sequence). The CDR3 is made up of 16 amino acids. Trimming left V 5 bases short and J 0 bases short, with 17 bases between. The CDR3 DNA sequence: TGTGCCAGCAGCCCGGAACTAGCTTCTAGCTCCTACGAGCAGTACTTC. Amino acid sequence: CASSPELASSSYEQYF.

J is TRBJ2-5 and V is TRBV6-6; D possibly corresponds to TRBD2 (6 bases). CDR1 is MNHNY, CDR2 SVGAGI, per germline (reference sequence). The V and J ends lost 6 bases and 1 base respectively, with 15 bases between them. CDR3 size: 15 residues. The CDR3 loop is CASRALSGSQETQYF. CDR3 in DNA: TGTGCCAGCAGGGCCCTTAGCGGATCCCAAGAGACCCAGTACTTC.

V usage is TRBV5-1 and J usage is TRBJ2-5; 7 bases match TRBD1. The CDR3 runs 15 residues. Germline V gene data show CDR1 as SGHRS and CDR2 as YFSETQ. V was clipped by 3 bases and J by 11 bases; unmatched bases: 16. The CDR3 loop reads CASSSDRELRGEQYF. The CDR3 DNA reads TGCGCCAGCAGCTCAGACAGGGAACTACGAGGAGAGCAGTACTTC.

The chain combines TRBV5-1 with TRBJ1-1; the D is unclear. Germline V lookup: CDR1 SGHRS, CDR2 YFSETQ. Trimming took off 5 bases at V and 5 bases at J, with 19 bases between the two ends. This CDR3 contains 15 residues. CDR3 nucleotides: TGCGCCAGCAGAGTAATATTTCGCGGGCAGACTGAAGCTTTCTTT. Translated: CASRVIFRGQTEAFF. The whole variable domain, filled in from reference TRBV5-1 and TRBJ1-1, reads KAGVTQTPRYLIKTRGQQVTLSCSPISGHRSVSWYQQTPGQGLQFLFEYFSETQRNKGNFPGRFSGRQFSNSRSEMNVSTLELGDSALYLCASRVIFRGQTEAFFGQGTRLTVV.

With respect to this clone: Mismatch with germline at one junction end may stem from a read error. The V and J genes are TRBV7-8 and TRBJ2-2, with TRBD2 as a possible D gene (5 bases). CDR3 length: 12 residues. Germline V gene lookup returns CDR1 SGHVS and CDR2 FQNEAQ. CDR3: CATSSRGGELFF. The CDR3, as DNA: TGTGCCACCAGCTCTCGGGGAGGGGAGCTGTTTTTT.

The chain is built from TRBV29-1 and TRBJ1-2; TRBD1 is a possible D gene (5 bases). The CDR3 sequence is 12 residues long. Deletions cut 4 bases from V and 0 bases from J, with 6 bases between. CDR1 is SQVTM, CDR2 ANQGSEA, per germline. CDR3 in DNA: TGCAGCGTTGGACAGACTAACTATGGCTACACCTTC. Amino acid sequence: CSVGQTNYGYTF.

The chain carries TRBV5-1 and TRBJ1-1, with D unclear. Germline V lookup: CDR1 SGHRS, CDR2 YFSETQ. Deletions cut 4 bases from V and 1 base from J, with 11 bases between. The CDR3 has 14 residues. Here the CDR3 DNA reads TGCGCCAGCAGCCAATGGGCAGGGAACACTGAAGCTTTCTTT. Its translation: CASSQWAGNTEAFF.

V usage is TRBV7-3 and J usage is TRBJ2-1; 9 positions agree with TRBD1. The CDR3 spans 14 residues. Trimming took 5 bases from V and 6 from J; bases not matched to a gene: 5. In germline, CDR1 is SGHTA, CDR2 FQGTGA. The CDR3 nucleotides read TGTGCCAGCAGCAGGACAGGGGCAGGCAATGAGCAGTTCTTC. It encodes CASSRTGAGNEQFF.

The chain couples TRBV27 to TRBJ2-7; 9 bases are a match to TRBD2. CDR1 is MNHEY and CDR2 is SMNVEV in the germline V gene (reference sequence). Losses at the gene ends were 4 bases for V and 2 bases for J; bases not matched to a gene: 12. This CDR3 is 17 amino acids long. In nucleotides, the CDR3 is TGTGCCAGCAGTTCCTCGAAAAGCGGGGGGTTCGCCTACGAGCAGTACTTC. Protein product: CASSSSKSGGFAYEQYF.

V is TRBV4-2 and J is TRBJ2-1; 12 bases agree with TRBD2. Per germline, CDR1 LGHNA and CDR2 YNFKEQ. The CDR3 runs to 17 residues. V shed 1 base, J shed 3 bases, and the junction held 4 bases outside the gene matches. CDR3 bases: TGTGCCAGCAGCCAAGCGCTAGCGGGGGGGTACTACAATGAGCAGTTCTTC. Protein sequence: CASSQALAGGYYNEQFF.